The rows below give T cell receptor beta chains drawn from one sample of a study of blood T cell repertoires in COVID-19. Data came from immunoSEQ multiplex PCR; TCRdb stores just in-frame clones and leaves some out. The data show about 130,000 clones, with around 85% seen just once and more than 3.5% held by the top ten. The sample was peripheral blood. Source of these receptors: a human donor in a cohort sampled during active COVID-19. CDR3s include the opening cysteine and the closing phenylalanine or tryptophan. Fields, in order: D gene, J gene, V gene, clone size, CDR3 protein, CDR3 DNA. D genes are given only for firm matches. The listing skips clone size in some rows; elsewhere it reads once, few, many or a size class.

D: TRBD1; J: TRBJ2-1; V: TRBV29-1; size: -; CDR3: CSVNTGTDYNEQFF; DNA: TGCAGCGTTAACACCGGGACAGACTACAATGAGCAGTTCTTC
D: TRBD2; J: TRBJ2-7; V: TRBV6-2/TRBV6-3; size: -; CDR3: CASSFIERGRYEQYF; DNA: TGTGCCAGCAGTTTTATTGAGCGGGGGCGGTACGAGCAGTACTTC
D: -; J: TRBJ1-3; V: TRBV19; size: once; CDR3: CASSPGTGVGNTIYF; DNA: TGTGCCAGTAGTCCCGGGACGGGAGTGGGAAACACCATATATTTT
D: TRBD1; J: TRBJ1-1; V: TRBV19; size: -; CDR3: CASRVVQGALDSAFF; DNA: TGTGCCAGTAGGGTTGTACAGGGGGCCTTAGATTCAGCTTTCTTT
D: TRBD1; J: TRBJ1-6; V: TRBV5-6; size: -; CDR3: CASSPETGGLDSPLHF; DNA: TGTGCCAGCAGCCCCGAGACAGGGGGCTTAGATTCACCCCTCCACTTT
D: -; J: TRBJ2-1; V: TRBV5-4; size: -; CDR3: CASSLAVGSGYNEQFF; DNA: TGTGCCAGCAGCTTGGCCGTGGGTAGCGGATACAATGAGCAGTTCTTC
D: TRBD1; J: TRBJ2-2; V: TRBV24-1; size: -; CDR3: CATSSTGTGTTGELFF; DNA: TGTGCCACCAGTTCTACCGGGACAGGGACCACCGGGGAGCTGTTTTTT
D: -; J: TRBJ1-1; V: TRBV11-2; size: -; CDR3: CASSLMGARNTEAFF; DNA: TGTGCCAGCAGCTTAATGGGGGCGAGGAACACTGAAGCTTTCTTT
D: TRBD2; J: TRBJ2-3; V: TRBV5-1; size: -; CDR3: CASSLVRGEDTQYF; DNA: TGCGCCAGCAGCTTGGTGCGGGGGGAAGATACGCAGTATTTT
D: TRBD2; J: TRBJ2-2; V: TRBV27; size: -; CDR3: CASSPRPAGAHTGELFF; DNA: TGTGCCAGCAGTCCCAGGCCAGCGGGGGCGCACACCGGGGAGCTGTTTTTT
D: -; J: TRBJ1-3; V: TRBV19; size: -; CDR3: CASSMGLPWGNTIYF; DNA: TGTGCCAGTAGTATGGGGCTCCCTTGGGGAAACACCATATATTTT
D: -; J: TRBJ2-1; V: TRBV24-1; size: few; CDR3: CATKRGNEQFF; DNA: TGTGCCACCAAGCGTGGCAATGAGCAGTTCTTC
D: -; J: TRBJ2-5; V: TRBV28; size: -; CDR3: CASSPPTGETQYF; DNA: TGTGCCAGCAGCCCCCCGACGGGAGAGACCCAGTACTTC
D: -; J: TRBJ1-1; V: TRBV9; size: -; CDR3: CASSPGVRTANTEAFF; DNA: TGTGCCAGCAGCCCGGGCGTTAGGACAGCGAACACTGAAGCTTTCTTT
D: -; J: TRBJ1-1; V: TRBV5-1; size: -; CDR3: CASSLVAGNTEAFF; DNA: TGCGCCAGCAGCTTGGTTGCAGGAAACACTGAAGCTTTCTTT
D: TRBD1; J: TRBJ1-4; V: TRBV2; size: -; CDR3: CATTRDRGNEKLFF; DNA: TGTGCCACGACTCGGGACAGGGGTAATGAAAAACTGTTTTTT
D: TRBD1; J: TRBJ1-2; V: TRBV29-1; size: many; CDR3: CSVEDKQGFGYTF; DNA: TGCAGCGTTGAGGACAAACAGGGGTTTGGCTACACCTTC
D: TRBD1; J: TRBJ2-3; V: TRBV7-6; size: once; CDR3: CASSFQGAEDTQYF; DNA: TGTGCCAGCAGCTTCCAGGGGGCCGAAGATACGCAGTATTTT
D: TRBD1; J: TRBJ1-2; V: TRBV10-3; size: -; CDR3: CAIRGDRVGLGNYGYTF; DNA: TGTGCCATCAGAGGGGACAGGGTAGGTTTAGGGAACTATGGCTACACCTTC
D: TRBD2; J: TRBJ2-2; V: TRBV19; size: -; CDR3: CASSNNLAGANTGELFF; DNA: TGTGCCAGTAGTAACAACCTAGCGGGAGCGAACACCGGGGAGCTGTTTTTT
D: -; J: TRBJ2-2; V: TRBV12-2; size: -; CDR3: CASRLAGGGNTGELFF; DNA: TGTGCAAGTCGCTTAGCGGGCGGGGGGAACACCGGGGAGCTGTTTTTT
D: TRBD1; J: TRBJ1-3; V: TRBV28; size: -; CDR3: CASSTTGIGGNTIYF; DNA: TGTGCCAGCAGTACGACAGGGATCGGCGGAAACACCATATATTTT
D: -; J: TRBJ1-2; V: TRBV19; size: -; CDR3: CASSMGAPSTYTF; DNA: TGTGCCAGTAGTATGGGGGCCCCCAGCACCTACACCTTC
D: TRBD1; J: TRBJ1-1; V: TRBV5-1; size: -; CDR3: CASSGTGLNTEAFF; DNA: TGCGCCAGCAGCGGGACAGGGCTCAACACTGAAGCTTTCTTT
D: TRBD1; J: TRBJ1-5; V: TRBV19; size: once; CDR3: CATQQGQGVDQPQHF; DNA: TGTGCCACCCAGCAGGGACAGGGAGTAGATCAGCCCCAGCATTTT
D: TRBD2; J: TRBJ2-5; V: TRBV9; size: few; CDR3: CASSPIQRAGGATAQYF; DNA: TGTGCCAGCAGCCCAATACAAAGAGCGGGAGGCGCAACGGCCCAGTACTTC
D: -; J: TRBJ2-5; V: TRBV6-5; size: -; CDR3: CASSYQGQETQYF; DNA: TGTGCCAGCAGTTATCAGGGCCAAGAGACCCAGTACTTC
D: -; J: TRBJ2-2; V: TRBV18; size: -; CDR3: CASSPGLPANTGELFF; DNA: TGTGCCAGCTCACCTGGACTGCCCGCGAACACCGGGGAGCTGTTTTTT
D: TRBD2; J: TRBJ2-3; V: TRBV7-2; size: -; CDR3: CASSEVGLGLRLGTDTQYF; DNA: TGTGCCAGCAGCGAAGTGGGACTAGGTTTAAGGTTAGGCACAGATACGCAGTATTTT
D: -; J: TRBJ2-1; V: TRBV24-1; size: -; CDR3: CATKRDNEQFF; DNA: TGTGCCACCAAACGGGACAATGAGCAGTTCTTC
D: -; J: TRBJ2-3; V: TRBV5-4; size: once; CDR3: CASSRRTTFTDTQYF; DNA: TGTGCCAGCAGCCGCCGGACTACATTCACAGATACGCAGTATTTT
D: -; J: TRBJ2-2; V: TRBV15; size: -; CDR3: CATSTDMTTNTGELFF; DNA: TGTGCCACCAGCACCGACATGACAACTAACACCGGGGAGCTGTTTTTT
D: TRBD1; J: TRBJ1-1; V: TRBV9; size: -; CDR3: CASSATTGGGLNTEAFF; DNA: TGTGCCAGCAGCGCAACGACAGGGGGGGGTCTTAACACTGAAGCTTTCTTT
D: -; J: TRBJ1-1; V: TRBV12-3/TRBV12-4; size: once; CDR3: CASSFKLDTEAFF; DNA: TGTGCCAGCAGCTTCAAGCTGGACACTGAAGCTTTCTTT
D: TRBD1; J: TRBJ2-5; V: TRBV19; size: -; CDR3: CASGTGASETQYF; DNA: TGTGCCAGTGGGACAGGAGCGTCGGAGACCCAGTACTTC
D: -; J: TRBJ2-3; V: TRBV5-1; size: -; CDR3: CASSLEFVGGAADTQYF; DNA: TGCGCCAGCAGCTTGGAATTTGTAGGGGGGGCCGCAGATACGCAGTATTTT
D: TRBD2; J: TRBJ2-1; V: TRBV3-1/TRBV3-2; size: -; CDR3: CASSQDREPGGSEQFF; DNA: TGTGCCAGCAGCCAAGATCGGGAGCCCGGGGGGAGTGAGCAGTTCTTC
D: TRBD1; J: TRBJ1-2; V: TRBV6-4; size: once; CDR3: CASSARTGGGGYTF; DNA: TGTGCCAGCAGTGCCCGGACAGGGGGGGGAGGCTACACCTTC
D: -; J: TRBJ1-2; V: TRBV5-5; size: -; CDR3: CASSSQFGSNYGYTF; DNA: TGTGCCAGCAGCTCCCAGTTTGGGAGTAACTATGGCTACACCTTC
D: TRBD1; J: TRBJ1-2; V: TRBV18; size: once; CDR3: CASSPGQNYGYTF; DNA: TGTGCCAGCTCACCGGGACAGAACTATGGCTACACCTTC
D: -; J: TRBJ2-7; V: TRBV6-2/TRBV6-3; size: -; CDR3: CASSYSDSSYEQYF; DNA: TGTGCCAGCAGTTACTCAGACAGTTCCTACGAGCAGTACTTC
D: TRBD1; J: TRBJ2-1; V: TRBV9; size: few; CDR3: CASSESGTGARGDEQFF; DNA: TGTGCCAGCAGCGAATCCGGGACAGGAGCCCGAGGGGATGAGCAGTTCTTC
D: TRBD2; J: TRBJ2-5; V: TRBV5-1; size: -; CDR3: CASSPTSGRYQETQYF; DNA: TGCGCCAGCAGCCCTACTAGCGGGAGGTACCAAGAGACCCAGTACTTC
D: -; J: TRBJ1-1; V: TRBV30; size: -; CDR3: CAGHGGAFF; DNA: TGTGCCGGGCACGGGGGAGCTTTCTTT
D: -; J: TRBJ2-3; V: TRBV5-1; size: -; CDR3: CASSLEFVRDTQYF; DNA: TGCGCCAGCAGCTTGGAATTCGTTCGAGATACGCAGTATTTT
D: -; J: TRBJ1-2; V: TRBV11-2; size: once; CDR3: CASGEIRGYGYTF; DNA: TGTGCCAGCGGGGAGATACGGGGCTATGGCTACACCTTC
D: TRBD1; J: TRBJ1-1; V: TRBV9; size: -; CDR3: CASSVEPGQMNTEAFF; DNA: TGTGCCAGCAGCGTAGAACCGGGACAGATGAACACTGAAGCTTTCTTT
D: -; J: TRBJ1-1; V: TRBV29-1; size: -; CDR3: CSAGPRGAEAFF; DNA: TGCAGCGCCGGCCCCAGGGGCGCTGAAGCTTTCTTT
D: TRBD1; J: TRBJ2-5; V: TRBV5-1; size: few; CDR3: CASSLLPDREETQYF; DNA: TGCGCCAGCAGCTTGCTACCGGACAGGGAAGAGACCCAGTACTTC
D: TRBD2; J: TRBJ2-1; V: TRBV11-2; size: -; CDR3: CASSQASLARDEQFF; DNA: TGTGCCAGCAGCCAGGCCTCACTAGCGAGGGATGAGCAGTTCTTC
D: TRBD2; J: TRBJ2-3; V: TRBV28; size: -; CDR3: CASRNGLAGGPGTDTQYF; DNA: TGTGCCAGCAGGAACGGACTAGCGGGGGGGCCTGGCACAGATACGCAGTATTTT
D: -; J: TRBJ1-1; V: TRBV14; size: -; CDR3: CASSQESGRGEAFF; DNA: TGTGCCAGCAGCCAAGAATCGGGACGGGGGGAAGCTTTCTTT
D: -; J: TRBJ1-1; V: TRBV6-5; size: -; CDR3: CASRPSGKEAFF; DNA: TGTGCCAGCAGACCGTCGGGGAAAGAAGCTTTCTTT
D: -; J: TRBJ2-5; V: TRBV10-1; size: -; CDR3: CASSENRGGQETQYF; DNA: TGCGCCAGCAGTGAGAACAGGGGGGGACAAGAGACCCAGTACTTC